This T cell receptor (beta chain) is drawn from a study of blood T cells in healthy people across ages (dated by TCRdb to about 2015). Context from the whole study: In model experiments, roughly one uniquely barcoded TCR beta cDNA molecule per two T cells was captured by template switching. To avoid experimental bias, donors of different ages were distributed randomly across sequencing lanes. The donors were split into four age groups: young (average 16 years), middle-aged (around 40), aged (about 62) and long-lived (about 82). The study analyzed two additional independent replicas of 1 million unique cDNA reads from the same blood draw for two donors, one aged 18 to 30 and one aged 80 or older. Using deep sequencing normalized with unique cDNA molecular identifiers, the study measured how TCR beta repertoire diversity changes with age.

About this clonotype itself: The antigen this receptor binds is unknown. One junction end does not reproduce the germline sequence, and a read error may be involved.

The 40 or so donors, aged about 6 to 90 years, were systemically healthy Caucasian individuals from Russia. Each donor gave about 11 milliliters of peripheral blood, drawn into EDTA-treated Vacutainer tubes. Ficoll-Paque density-gradient centrifugation was used to isolate PBMCs, with at least 7 million obtained per sample. Trizol reagent was used to extract total RNA from the PBMCs, yielding at least 5 micrograms per sample. For every donor, an aliquot of PBMCs went through flow cytometry to measure the percentages of naive CD45RAhigh/CD27high T cells. Library generation was performed with 5' RACE. Instrument used: Illumina HiSeq 2500. A second roughly 6 to 11 cycle PCR used a sample-barcoded 5' primer and a J-beta primer mix. A unique molecular identifier was introduced onto each TCR beta cDNA molecule by a template-switch 5' adaptor carrying 12 random nucleotides. At least 2.5 million CDR3-containing paired-end reads were obtained from each sample. First-strand cDNA synthesis was performed from all RNA using the Mint cDNA synthesis kit, with priming by a TRBC-specific oligonucleotide. After uracil-DNA glycosylase treatment, a first 18-cycle PCR used universal primers M1SS and BC2_uni_R on all cDNA. The study's own analysis went as follows. Each sample was normalized by randomly selecting 1 million high-quality reads, each carrying a distinct molecular identifier. Reads sharing molecular identifiers were discarded rather than binned into consensus sequences. MiTCR, with a Q25 quality threshold and the strictest error-elimination algorithm, was used for CDR3 identification, clonotype clustering and error correction. A nonparametric unseen species model using Euler transformation provided a lower-bound estimate of total TCR beta diversity. TCRdb trimmed public reads at Q25 via fastp, called clones via MiXCR and kept in-frame beta chains. CDR3 protein duplicates are merged, each entry listing the most common genes and DNA. The V and J calls were not made by the authors but by TCRdb's processing. The sample profile shows more than 700,000 distinct CDR3 sequences; about 47% of them were found once. Around 18% of the sample is held by the ten biggest clonotypes.

The investigation overall reported the following: Donor CMV infection status was unknown, potentially confounding age-related changes in expanded clonotypes. The long-lived group showed more naive CD4+ T cells, fewer expanded clones and increased TCR diversity than the aged group, suggesting age selection. Estimates of total diversity based on one million sequenced T cells were regarded as lower bounds and as underestimates. Because profiling used bulk unsorted PBMCs, naive and antigen-experienced compartments could not be compared conclusively. Observed TCR beta diversity per million T cells fell roughly linearly with age, and a significant reduction was already apparent by age roughly 41. A strong correlation was found between observed TCR beta diversity and the percentage of naive T cells measured by flow cytometry.

Inclusive of the bounding cysteine and phenylalanine, the CDR3 is 14 residues long. The DNA shown is the 42-base CDR3, in frame from base 1. The germline V gene (reference sequence) provides CDR1 SSHAT and CDR2 FNYEAQ. Material for sequencing was blood. The chain links TRBV7-7 with TRBJ2-5; no D gene is confidently identified. This TCR came from a man at least 80 years old in good health. The base sequence is TGTGCTAGCAGCCCCCCGGGTCACGGGGAGACCCAGTACTTC. This yields the protein CASSPPGHGETQYF.